These T cell receptor beta chains were read from a single sample in a study of technical replicates of blood from four donors. Libraries were prepared by immunoSEQ multiplex PCR; TCRdb keeps only in-frame clonotypes and omits some of them. The table has tens of thousands of clones, approximately 83% seen once. Sequencing was performed on PBMCs. The origin of the receptors is a human donor in good health. Some clones in this sample may be carry-over from other donors' samples. Each CDR3 is given with its conserved first and last residue. A D gene is named only where the DNA matches it firmly. Some rows have no size entry. The others give once, few or many, or a class for an expanded clone.

>TRBJ2-2|.|TRBD1|TRBV4-2
TGTGCCAGCAGCCAATTCAGGGGGCTCTCCGGCGGGGAGCTGTTTTTT
CASSQFRGLSGGELFF
>TRBJ1-5|.|.|TRBV5-8
TGTGCCAGCAGCTTTGAAGGGAGAGGGCAGCCCCAGCATTTT
CASSFEGRGQPQHF
>TRBJ2-5|.|TRBD2|TRBV11-2
TGTGCCAGCAGCTTTAGTTCAGCGGGGGTCGGGGAGACCCAGTACTTC
CASSFSSAGVGETQYF
>TRBJ1-1|.|.|TRBV19
TGTGCCAGTACCCGCTCCGGGGGAATACGAACGAACACTGAAGCTTTCTTT
CASTRSGGIRTNTEAFF
>TRBJ2-5|once|TRBD2|TRBV7-9
TGTGCCAGCAGCTGGACTAGCCCCCTCCAAGAGACCCAGTACTTC
CASSWTSPLQETQYF
>TRBJ2-7|.|.|TRBV18
TGTGCCAGCTCAGCGGCATCCCCACCCTACGAGCAGTACTTC
CASSAASPPYEQYF
>TRBJ2-1|.|TRBD2|TRBV11-1
TGTGCCAGCAGCGGCGGACTAGCGGGGGGGTACTCCTACAATGAGCAGTTCTTC
CASSGGLAGGYSYNEQFF
>TRBJ2-3|.|TRBD2|TRBV4-2
TGTGCCAGCAGCCAAGACCCAGCGGGGGGGCTTAGCACAGATACGCAGTATTTT
CASSQDPAGGLSTDTQYF
>TRBJ2-1|.|.|TRBV9
TGTGCCAGCAGCGTAGCCGGCTACAATGAGCAGTTCTTC
CASSVAGYNEQFF
>TRBJ2-7|.|.|TRBV27
TGTGCCAGCAGTAAGACTGCGGGGGAGCAGTACTTC
CASSKTAGEQYF
>TRBJ2-3|.|TRBD2|TRBV27
TGTGCCAGCAGCGAACGACTAGCGGGAAACACAGATACGCAGTATTTT
CASSERLAGNTDTQYF
>TRBJ2-3|.|TRBD2|TRBV2
TGTGCCAGACAGAGCGGGACGGGGGCAGATACGCAGTATTTT
CARQSGTGADTQYF
>TRBJ1-1|.|TRBD1|TRBV5-1
TGCGCCAGCAGTAGGACCCCGGGACAGGGGATTTCGGCTGAAGCTTTCTTT
CASSRTPGQGISAEAFF
>TRBJ2-7|.|.|TRBV7-2
TGTGCCAGCAGCCCGCGCCCCGACACTTACTACGAGCAGTACTTC
CASSPRPDTYYEQYF
>TRBJ2-7|.|TRBD2|TRBV2
TGTGCCAGCAGTGACCGCGGGGGGGCGGGCGAGCAGTACTTC
CASSDRGGAGEQYF
>TRBJ1-2|.|TRBD1|TRBV6-6
TGTGCCAGCAGTCCACAGTACAGGGGGAATGGCTACACCTTC
CASSPQYRGNGYTF
>TRBJ1-2|.|.|TRBV7-2
TGTGCCAGCAGCTCAAACTACCTTTATGGCTACACCTTC
CASSSNYLYGYTF
>TRBJ1-5|.|.|TRBV21-1
TGTGCCAGCAGCAAACAGGGGAGACGGAATCAGCCCCAGCATTTT
CASSKQGRRNQPQHF
>TRBJ2-2|.|TRBD1|TRBV18
TGTGCCAGCTCACCTCGGACAGGGTTGAACACCGGGGAGCTGTTTTTT
CASSPRTGLNTGELFF
>TRBJ1-2|few|TRBD1|TRBV19
TGTGCCAGTAGTCTCCCCCGGACAGGGACCTATGGCTACACCTTC
CASSLPRTGTYGYTF
>TRBJ2-7|.|.|TRBV5-1
TGCGCCAGCAGCTTGGTTAGCGGAACCTACGAGCAGTACTTC
CASSLVSGTYEQYF
>TRBJ1-1|.|TRBD1|TRBV6-4
TGTGCCAGCAGTGCAGACAGGGCCAGCACTGAAGCTTTCTTT
CASSADRASTEAFF
>TRBJ2-1|.|.|TRBV7-5
TGTGCCAGAAGCTTAACGAGACTAGCGATCCATGAGCAGTTCTTC
CARSLTRLAIHEQFF
>TRBJ2-1|.|TRBD2|TRBV7-9
TGTGCCGGGTGGCTAGCGGGCTACAATGAGCAGTTCTTC
CAGWLAGYNEQFF
>TRBJ1-4|.|.|TRBV15
TGTGCCACCAGCAGAGAAAGAGGGGAAAAACTGTTTTTT
CATSRERGEKLFF
>TRBJ1-5|.|.|TRBV5-5
TGTGCCAGCAGCTTGGGTCAGAGCAATCAGCCCCAGCATTTT
CASSLGQSNQPQHF
>TRBJ2-6|.|.|TRBV10-3
TGTGCCATCGGGCCGGGGGCTGGGGCCAACGTCCTGACTTTC
CAIGPGAGANVLTF
>TRBJ2-4|.|.|TRBV13
TGTGCCAGCAGCCCAGCAAGGAGGGGAAACATTCAGTACTTC
CASSPARRGNIQYF
>TRBJ2-4|.|.|TRBV7-3
TGTGCCAGCAGCTCAGGGCCACAAAACATTCAGTACTTC
CASSSGPQNIQYF
>TRBJ2-2|once|TRBD2|TRBV9
TGTGCCAGCAGCGTAGGGGCCCGGCGGGGGGGCGGGACCGGGGAGCTGTTTTTT
CASSVGARRGGGTGELFF
>TRBJ1-2|few|.|TRBV7-8
TGTGCCAGCAGCGCGGACAGAAACTATGGCTACACCTTC
CASSADRNYGYTF
>TRBJ1-2|.|.|TRBV7-9
TGTGCCAGCAGCGCAGCTAACTATGGCTACACCTTC
CASSAANYGYTF
>TRBJ1-1|.|.|TRBV20-1
TGCAGTGCTAGAGTGTGGAGCGAAGCTTTCTTT
CSARVWSEAFF
>TRBJ2-2|few|.|TRBV2
TGTGCCAGCCTGTATGAGGGCGGGGAGCTGTTTTTT
CASLYEGGELFF
>TRBJ1-1|.|.|TRBV12-5
TGTGCTAGTGGTTTGGCACGACAGTTGAACACTGAAGCTTTCTTT
CASGLARQLNTEAFF
>TRBJ2-7|.|.|TRBV2
TGTGCCAGCAGTGAAGGGGAACTAGCCTGGGACTACGAGCAGTACTTC
CASSEGELAWDYEQYF
>TRBJ1-3|.|.|TRBV7-2
TGTGCCAGCGGAGCAGACTCTGGAAACACCATATATTTT
CASGADSGNTIYF
>TRBJ1-3|.|TRBD1|TRBV4-1
TGCGCCAGCAGCCAAGATCTTTACGGAGGGGGCATATACACCATATATTTT
CASSQDLYGGGIYTIYF
>TRBJ2-1|.|TRBD2|TRBV2
TGTGCCAGCACGCCGGGGGGGTCCCGGGCGTATGAGCAGTTCTTC
CASTPGGSRAYEQFF
>TRBJ2-7|.|.|TRBV7-9
TGTGCCAGCAGCTTAGCGCGGGGACGGGACCCCTACGAGCAGTACTTC
CASSLARGRDPYEQYF
>TRBJ1-3|.|.|TRBV5-1
TGCGCCAGCAGCTTGGGACCGGGGGGCTCGAGCTCTGGAAACACCATATATTTT
CASSLGPGGSSSGNTIYF
>TRBJ2-4|once|.|TRBV4-1
TGCGCCAGCAGCCTAGCCGGGGACATTCAGTACTTC
CASSLAGDIQYF
>TRBJ1-2|.|TRBD1|TRBV4-3
TGCGCCAGCAGCCCGCAGACAGGGGGGGACTATGGCTACACCTTC
CASSPQTGGDYGYTF
>TRBJ1-1|.|TRBD1|TRBV9
TGTGCCAGCAGCGTTGTCAGGGGGTCGGCCACTGAAGCTTTCTTT
CASSVVRGSATEAFF
>TRBJ1-1|.|TRBD1|TRBV29-1
TGCAGCGACGGACAGGAGATATTAGGGACTGAAGCTTTCTTT
CSDGQEILGTEAFF
>TRBJ1-3|.|.|TRBV18
TGTGCCAGCTCACCCCCCTCCCTGTCTGGAAACACCATATATTTT
CASSPPSLSGNTIYF
>TRBJ2-1|.|TRBD1|TRBV5-1
TGCGCCAGCAGCACCGGGACAGGGGGCTACAATGAGCAGTTCTTC
CASSTGTGGYNEQFF
>TRBJ2-5|.|TRBD2|TRBV19
TGTGCCAGTAGTCCCTCGGGCGGGAGCGAAGAGACCCAGTACTTC
CASSPSGGSEETQYF
>TRBJ1-3|.|.|TRBV5-4
TGTGCCAGCAGCTTGGGTGGCCTTGGAAACACCATATATTTT
CASSLGGLGNTIYF
>TRBJ2-1|.|TRBD2|TRBV10-3
TGTGCCATCAGTGAGTCGAAGTCCGCTAGCGGGGGGAACAATGAGCAGTTCTTC
CAISESKSASGGNNEQFF
>TRBJ2-5|.|.|TRBV5-4
TGTGCCAGCAGCTTGGGGGGGGGCCGTAGAGAGACCCAGTACTTC
CASSLGGGRRETQYF
>TRBJ2-1|.|TRBD1|TRBV18
TGTGCCAGCTCGCCACAGGGGGCCGATGAGCAGTTCTTC
CASSPQGADEQFF